The 2 T cell receptor beta chains below all came from one sample that was sequenced in a study of post-analysis software for immune sequencing data. Study-wide results and limits: There were four or five TRBV segments more frequent in patients than controls, and TRBV5-6, TRBV5-1 and TRBV20-1 were among them.

Every TCR beta cDNA library bore unique molecular identifiers. TCRdb itself ran the PCR reads through MiXCR, one entry per CDR3 protein. In the table there are hundreds of thousands of distinct CDR3 sequences, 25% to 30% of which are singletons. These receptors' targets are unknown. The source material was blood. These receptors came from a girl aged 10 to 17 with multiple sclerosis.

This clonotype was counted a few times. This chain joins TRBV7-2 and TRBJ2-7, with TRBD2 identical over 7 bases. The length of the CDR3 is 14 residues. CDR1 SGHTA and CDR2 FQGNSA come from the germline V gene. V was pared by 2 bases and J by 3 bases, with 4 bases of the junction left unmatched. The CDR3 bases are TGTGCCAGCAGCTTAACGGGGGGAAACTACGAGCAGTACTTC. Protein sequence: CASSLTGGNYEQYF. Variable domain in full (rest from reference TRBV7-2 and TRBJ2-7): GAGVSQSPSNKVTEKGKDVELRCDPISGHTALYWYRQSLGQGLEFLIYFQGNSAPDKSGLPSDRFSAERTGGSVSTLTIQRTQQEDSAVYLCASSLTGGNYEQYFGPGTRLTVT.

This chain connects TRBV4-1 to TRBJ1-1; weak D call: TRBD1 (5 bases). This CDR3 comprises 13 residues. Trimming removed 6 bases at V and 4 bases at J, with 12 bases between. Germline assignment: CDR1 MGHRA and CDR2 YSYEKL. In nucleotides, the CDR3 is TGCGCCAGCAGATCCCTCGGGGGCACTGAAGCTTTCTTT. It yields the protein CASRSLGGTEAFF.